The next 17 T cell receptor beta chains were all read from a single sample in a study of blood T cell repertoires in COVID-19. TCRdb's table, derived via immunoSEQ multiplex PCR, lists solely in-frame clones and lacks some. The sample records under 45,000 clones, 80% to 90% being singletons. Sequencing was done on a sample of peripheral blood. The receptors were gathered from a human donor in a cohort sampled during active COVID-19.

The gene calls are TRBV7-8 and TRBJ2-1; D is uncertain. The CDR3 runs 15 residues. Trimming cost V 4 bases and J 4 bases, with 14 bases left between them. CDR1 is SGHVS, CDR2 FQNEAQ, per germline. The CDR3 sequence is CASSSSAPGYNEQFF. DNA of the CDR3: TGTGCCAGCAGCTCGTCAGCTCCAGGATACAATGAGCAGTTCTTC.

This chain joins TRBV28 and TRBJ2-3; 7 bases align to TRBD2. This CDR3 has 16 amino acids. With 2 bases clipped from V and 0 bases from J, the junction kept 5 bases outside the gene matches. From germline, CDR1 is MDHEN and CDR2 SYDVKM. The CDR3 coding sequence is TGTGCCAGCAGTTTACGCAGCGGGGTTAGCACAGATACGCAGTATTTT. Residues: CASSLRSGVSTDTQYF.

In this sample, this clone turned up a few times. This rearrangement joins TRBV5-3 to TRBJ2-3; 11 bases agree with TRBD2. Being an ORF, TRBV5-3 has a function that is uncertain. The junction had 7 bases not matched to a gene; V was cut back by 3 bases and J by 4 bases. The CDR3 extends over 16 amino acids. CDR3 DNA: TGTGCCAGAAGCTCTAGACTAGCGGGGCCGTCAGATACGCAGTATTTT. This gives the protein CARSSRLAGPSDTQYF.

This clone has just a few counts. The chain links TRBV2 to TRBJ2-3; TRBD2 agrees at 10 bases. The CDR3 runs 14 residues. The germline V gene has CDR1 SNHLY and CDR2 FYNNEI. V was pared by 7 bases and J by 6 bases, with 7 bases of the junction left unmatched. CDR3 nucleotide sequence: TGTGCCAGCAAGGAGCGGGGGGGCCTTGATACGCAGTATTTT. Amino acid sequence: CASKERGGLDTQYF.

This clone is termed medium-sized. This rearrangement joins TRBV5-1 to TRBJ2-2; D is perhaps TRBD1 (5 bases). The V end lost 0 bases, the J end lost 8 bases, and 17 bases lay between the germline ends. This CDR3 has 16 amino acids. In germline, CDR1 is SGHRS, CDR2 YFSETQ. CDR3 sequence reads: CASSLDVQGSAGELFF. DNA of the CDR3: TGCGCCAGCAGCTTGGATGTCCAGGGATCGGCAGGGGAGCTGTTTTTT.

V and J are TRBV7-8 and TRBJ2-7, with D possibly matching TRBD2 (6 bases). The CDR3 runs 13 residues. The germline V gene has CDR1 SGHVS and CDR2 FQNEAQ. Trimming removed 5 bases from V and 3 bases from J, with 11 bases in between. CDR3 bases: TGTGCCAGCAGCGGCCGGGGGATCTACGAGCAGTACTTC. Amino acids: CASSGRGIYEQYF.

The chain uses TRBV7-6 and TRBJ2-1; 7 positions agree with TRBD1. The V segment lost 2 bases and the J segment 4 bases; nucleotides outside the gene matches: 5. In germline, CDR1 is SGHVS, CDR2 FNYEAQ. The CDR3 covers 15 residues. This chain's CDR3 is CASSLTGVRYNEQFF. The CDR3 nucleotides read TGTGCCAGCAGCTTAACAGGGGTCAGGTACAATGAGCAGTTCTTC.

The rearrangement joins TRBV1 to TRBJ2-5; TRBD2, the D gene given by the table, was not confirmed from the DNA. TRBV1 is listed as a pseudogene. CDR3 size: 17 residues. The CDR3, as DNA: TGCACCAGCAGCCACCCCCCGACTAGCGGGGGAGCGGAGACCCAGTACTTC. Translating gives CTSSHPPTSGGAETQYF.

The V call is TRBV6-5, the J call TRBJ1-1; maybe TRBD1 (5 bases). The V and J ends lost 0 bases and 4 bases respectively, with 12 bases between them. CDR3 length: 15 amino acids. Germline V gene sequence: CDR1 MNHEY, CDR2 SVGAGI. This chain's CDR3 is CASSYSPGYVTEAFF. In nucleotides, the CDR3 is TGTGCCAGCAGTTACTCCCCAGGGTACGTCACTGAAGCTTTCTTT.

This clone came up once. This chain links TRBV18 with TRBJ2-7; TRBD2 agrees at 10 bases. V was clipped by 6 bases and J by 0 bases; unmatched bases: 8. This CDR3 is 16 amino acids long. Germline CDR1 is KGHSH and CDR2 is LQKENI. Written as DNA, the CDR3 is TGTGCCAGCTCTCGCACTAGCGGGGCCGGCTCCTACGAGCAGTACTTC. This sequence encodes CASSRTSGAGSYEQYF. The whole variable domain, remainder taken from reference TRBV18 and TRBJ2-7, is NAGVMQNPRHLVRRRGQEARLRCSPMKGHSHVYWYRQLPEEGLKFMVYLQKENIIDESGMPKERFSAEFPKEGPSILRIQQVVRGDSAAYFCASSRTSGAGSYEQYFGPGTRLTVT.

The chain recombines TRBV5-1 with TRBJ2-3; TRBD2 matches 13 bases. V was clipped by 3 bases and J by 5 bases; unmatched bases: 3. The CDR3 covers 15 residues. Germline values: CDR1 SGHRS, CDR2 YFSETQ. CDR3 nucleotides: TGCGCCAGCAGCTCACTAGCGGGGGGGCAAGATACGCAGTATTTT. Residues: CASSSLAGGQDTQYF.

V gene TRBV28 combines with J gene TRBJ1-1; D may be TRBD1 (6 bases). V dropped 1 base and J dropped 5 bases, with 11 bases sitting between them. This CDR3 has 14 residues. Germline CDR1 and CDR2: MDHEN and SYDVKM. In nucleotides, the CDR3 is TGTGCCAGCAGTTTATATCAGGGGCTGACTGAAGCTTTCTTT. Translated, it gives CASSLYQGLTEAFF.

V gene TRBV6-5 combines with J gene TRBJ2-6; D unclear. The ends were cut back, 11 bases at V and 2 bases at J, with 4 bases in the middle. This CDR3 contains 11 residues. Looked up from germline, CDR1 is MNHEY and CDR2 is SVGAGI. The CDR3 reads CAVAGANVLTF. DNA of the CDR3: TGTGCCGTAGCTGGGGCCAACGTCCTGACTTTC.

V is TRBV6-1 and J is TRBJ2-7; the D gene is possibly TRBD1 (6 bases). The CDR3 has 14 residues. V shed 2 bases and J shed 5 bases, with 13 bases lying between them. The V gene's germline CDR1 is MNHNS and CDR2 SASEGT. In DNA form, the CDR3 reads TGTGCCAGCAGTGAAAGTTCAGGGGCCCACGAGCAGTACGTC. This translates into CASSESSGAHEQYV.

The CDR3 sequence: CASSPEWANSGNTIYF. The DNA of the CDR3 is TGTGCCAGCAGCCCCGAATGGGCAAACTCTGGAAACACCATATATTTT. The chain carries TRBV5-5 and TRBJ1-3, with D uncertain. Trimming removed 4 bases at V and 0 bases at J, with 14 bases between. Germline V lookup: CDR1 SGHKS, CDR2 YYEKEE (reference sequence). The length of the CDR3 is 16 residues.

The chain joins TRBV24-1 to TRBJ2-1; 9 bases are a match to TRBD1. This CDR3 is built from 15 residues. The V gene's germline CDR1 is KGHDR and CDR2 SFDVKD. V lost 5 bases to trimming and J lost 6 bases; unmatched junction nucleotides: 7. Written as DNA, the CDR3 is TGTGCCACCAGTGCCGGACAGGGGTTGGGCAATGAGCAGTTCTTC. Protein sequence: CATSAGQGLGNEQFF.

V usage is TRBV29-1 and J usage is TRBJ2-1; possibly TRBD1 for D (5 bases). Germline V gene data show CDR1 as SQVTM and CDR2 as ANQGSEA. The CDR3 has 12 residues. Trimming left V 4 bases short and J 8 bases short, with 12 bases between. The DNA of the CDR3 is TGCAGCGTTGGTCCCCAGGGTGATGAGCAGTTCTTC. Translation gives CSVGPQGDEQFF.